These 26 T cell receptor beta chains came from one sample sequenced in a study of Graves' ophthalmopathy and Graves' hyperthyroidism (dated by TCRdb to 2017 to 2018). Sequencing was carried out with an Illumina HiSeq 2000. For repertoire sequencing, TCR beta CDR3 regions were amplified from RNA transcripts. The first round of RT-PCR was done with HTBI primers and the Qiagen OneStep RT-PCR kit, and was followed by a second round of multiplex PCR, then size selection and purification. TCRdb took the public reads, trimmed them with fastp at Q25, ran MiXCR for clone calling and kept in-frame beta chains. Identical CDR3 proteins give one entry, which carries the most common genes and DNA. This sample lists about 740,000 distinct CDR3 sequences; 40% were detected once. The top ten clones comprise approximately 43% of the sample. The sample comprised peripheral blood. These receptors were collected from an adult man with Graves' ophthalmopathy.

This clonotype was counted at least ten times. The V gene is TRBV15, the J gene TRBJ1-2; maybe TRBD1 (6 bases). From germline, CDR1 is LNHNV and CDR2 YYDKDF (reference sequence). V was pared by 3 bases and J by 4 bases, with 18 bases between. This CDR3 comprises 16 residues. For the CDR3, the DNA is TGTGCCACCAGCAGTTCACAGGGATTCCGAACCTATGGCTACACCTTC. It translates to CATSSSQGFRTYGYTF.

This clonotype was observed a few times. The chain is built from TRBV20-1 and TRBJ2-7, with D possibly TRBD1 on 6 matching bases. Trimming removed 1 base at V and 2 bases at J, with 12 bases between. CDR3 length equals 14 residues. Germline loops: CDR1 DFQATT, CDR2 SNEGSKA (reference sequence). The CDR3: CSARGRTAPYEQYF. CDR3 in DNA: TGCAGTGCTAGAGGCCGGACAGCCCCCTACGAGCAGTACTTC.

V and J are TRBV7-9 and TRBJ1-5; no firm D call. The CDR3 has 12 residues. The germline gives CDR1 SEHNR, CDR2 FQNEAQ (reference sequence). V was clipped by 5 bases and J by 7 bases, with 9 bases between them. CDR3 DNA: TGTGCCAGCAGCCCAGACACCCAGCCCCAGCATTTT. Translated: CASSPDTQPQHF. Variable domain in full (rest from reference TRBV7-9 and TRBJ1-5): DTGVSQNPRHKITKRGQNVTFRCDPISEHNRLYWYRQTLGQGPEFLTYFQNEAQLEKSRLLSDRFSAERPKGSFSTLEIQRTEQGDSAMYLCASSPDTQPQHFGDGTRLSIL.

This clonotype was detected many times. The J gene is TRBJ1-4, the V gene TRBV7-9; D is perhaps TRBD1 (5 bases). The CDR3 sequence is 15 residues long. V gave up 7 bases and J gave up 0 bases, with 12 bases separating them. CDR1 is SEHNR, CDR2 FQNEAQ, per germline (reference sequence). Written as DNA, the CDR3 is TGTGCCAGCAAAGGGGTTGGGGCAACTAATGAAAAACTGTTTTTT. Translation gives CASKGVGATNEKLFF.

This clonotype was counted between two and nine times. This chain connects TRBV3-1 to TRBJ1-6; 9 bases align to TRBD1. The trim removed 4 bases at V and 10 bases at J, leaving 8 bases unmatched. Germline V gene data show CDR1 as LGHDT and CDR2 as YNNKEL (reference sequence). CDR3 length: 15 amino acids. CDR3 in DNA: TGTGCCAGCAGCCGACCGGGACAGGGCAGATCACCCCTCCACTTT. Translated, it gives CASSRPGQGRSPLHF.

This clonotype has only a few counts. The chain recombines TRBV19 with TRBJ1-1, with TRBD1 as a possible D gene (5 bases). Trimming pared 5 bases from V and 2 bases from J, leaving 12 bases between. The CDR3 totals 14 residues. The germline CDR1 and CDR2 sequences are LNHDA and SQIVND (reference sequence). CDR3 loop: CASSPRVFNTEAFF. The CDR3 DNA sequence: TGTGCCAGTAGTCCCAGGGTCTTTAACACTGAAGCTTTCTTT.

The gene calls are TRBV25-1 and TRBJ1-4; D possibly corresponds to TRBD1 (5 bases). Trimming took 5 bases from V and 4 from J, leaving 11 bases between them. The CDR3 loop spans 14 amino acids. Germline CDR1 is MGHDK and CDR2 is SYGVNS. The CDR3 sequence: CASSRDSRNEKLFF. The CDR3 nucleotides read TGTGCCAGCAGTCGTGACAGCCGTAATGAAAAACTGTTTTTT.

As concerns this clonotype: It may be a read error: a sequence one base away is much more abundant. The rearrangement uses TRBV10-3 and TRBJ1-2, with a tentative D call TRBD1 (5 bases). The CDR3 consists of 12 residues. Germline V gene sequence: CDR1 ENHRY, CDR2 SYGVKD. Trimming removed 10 bases at V and 8 bases at J, with 17 bases between. CDR3 sequence (DNA): TGTGCCAGCACTACGCCGGGGGGGGGCTACACCTTC. This encodes CASTTPGGGYTF.

A note on this clonotype: This CDR3 is missing its conserved last phenylalanine or tryptophan, likely due to a read error. The chain has TRBV20-1 and TRBJ1-2; no clear D. There are 12 residues in the CDR3. V shed 3 bases and J shed 4 bases, with 9 bases lying between them. Germline CDR1 reads DFQATT; CDR2 reads SNEGSKA (reference sequence). The CDR3 DNA sequence: TGCAGTGCTAGTCCGGGTATCTATGGCTACACCGTC. Encoded protein: CSASPGIYGYTV.

About this clonotype itself: The CDR3 end shows no conserved phenylalanine or tryptophan, and so a read error is likely. The chain is built from TRBV12-3 or TRBV12-4 and TRBJ1-6; D perhaps matches TRBD1 (5 bases). The CDR3 extends over 13 amino acids. Trimming stripped 5 bases from V and 3 bases from J, with 5 bases between. CDR3 DNA sequence: TGTGCCAGCAGTGACAGCTATAATTCACCCCTCCACCTT. Its protein is CASSDSYNSPLHL.

This clonotype was seen many times. V is TRBV20-1 and J is TRBJ1-1; TRBD1 might be the D (5 bases). Germline assignment: CDR1 DFQATT and CDR2 SNEGSKA (reference sequence). CDR3 size: 12 residues. V lost 7 bases, J lost 4 bases, and 13 bases lay in between. CDR3 amino acids: CSGGVRATEAFF. The DNA of the CDR3 is TGCAGTGGGGGCGTGAGGGCCACTGAAGCTTTCTTT.

This clonotype was seen a few times. The gene calls are TRBV6-1 and TRBJ1-6; a possible D gene is TRBD1 (5 bases). Germline V CDR1 and CDR2: MNHNS, SASEGT. The CDR3 runs 15 residues. V dropped 5 bases and J dropped 9 bases, with 17 bases sitting between them. The CDR3 DNA is TGTGCCAGCAGTTACGTTGGGGGAGTGGGTTCACCCCTCCACTTT. It encodes CASSYVGGVGSPLHF.

This clonotype was seen at least ten times. V gene TRBV20-1 combines with J gene TRBJ1-6, with D unclear. The CDR3 is 13 residues long. In germline, CDR1 is DFQATT, CDR2 SNEGSKA (reference sequence). V gave up 0 bases and J gave up 7 bases, with 7 bases separating them. The CDR3 DNA reads as TGCAGTGCTAGAGATAGATTAAATTCACCCCTCCACTTT. It encodes CSARDRLNSPLHF.

About this clonotype: Its ends do not fully match the called genes, so a read error is possible. This chain links TRBV10-3 with TRBJ1-6; D unclear. The CDR3 is 15 amino acids. From germline, CDR1 is ENHRY and CDR2 SYGVKD. The CDR3 coding sequence is TGTGCCAGCAGTCCCCCCAGAACAAAGACTTCACCCCTCCACTTT. Translating it yields CASSPPRTKTSPLHF.

There are many counts of this clonotype. The rearrangement uses TRBV2 and TRBJ1-4, with D unresolved. Germline V gene lookup returns CDR1 SNHLY and CDR2 FYNNEI. The CDR3 runs 16 residues. V was cut by 4 bases and J by 0 bases, with 12 bases left in between. Here the CDR3 DNA reads TGTGCCAGCAGTGCATTGGAGGGCTCAACTAATGAAAAACTGTTTTTT. It yields the protein CASSALEGSTNEKLFF.

This clonotype was observed a handful of times. The chain combines TRBV20-1 with TRBJ2-7, with 11 nucleotides matching TRBD2. This CDR3 is 14 amino acids long. V lost 6 bases, J lost 3 bases, and 7 bases stayed unmatched. Germline loops: CDR1 DFQATT, CDR2 SNEGSKA (reference sequence). CDR3 sequence reads: CSATGLAANYEQYF. The CDR3 DNA reads TGCAGTGCCACGGGACTAGCGGCAAACTACGAGCAGTACTTC.

CDR3 nucleotide sequence: TGTGCCAGACAGGGTAATTCACCCCTCCACTTT. It codes for CARQGNSPLHF. The chain carries TRBV2 and TRBJ1-6; maybe TRBD1 (6 bases). V gave up 9 bases and J gave up 6 bases, with 6 bases separating them. Germline CDR1 reads SNHLY; CDR2 reads FYNNEI. This CDR3 has 11 residues.

The J gene is TRBJ2-6, the V gene TRBV2, with D possibly being TRBD1 (6 bases). Looked up from germline, CDR1 is SNHLY and CDR2 is FYNNEI. The V end lost 5 bases, the J end lost 3 bases, and 17 bases lay between the germline ends. The length of the CDR3 is 17 residues. CDR3 region: CASSKRPGAGGANVLTF. The CDR3 DNA reads TGTGCCAGCAGTAAGCGGCCAGGGGCGGGTGGGGCCAACGTCCTGACTTTC.

The chain employs TRBV29-1 and TRBJ1-2; no firm D call. CDR1 is SQVTM, CDR2 ANQGSEA, per germline. This CDR3 region has 10 residues. CDR3 nucleotide sequence: TGCAGTGAAGGGCCAGCCACGTACACCTTC. Its translation is CSEGPATYTF. Supplemented by reference TRBV29-1 and TRBJ1-2, the full variable domain reads SAVISQKPSRDICQRGTSLTIQCQVDSQVTMMFWYRQQPGQSLTLIATANQGSEATYESGFVIDKFPISRPNLTFSTLTVSNMSPEDSSIYLCSEGPATYTFGSGTRLTVV.

The chain couples TRBV10-3 to TRBJ2-5; 9 nucleotides line up with TRBD2. Germline V gene data show CDR1 as ENHRY and CDR2 as SYGVKD. With 6 bases clipped from V and 0 bases from J, the junction kept 11 bases outside the gene matches. The CDR3 spans 17 residues. CDR3 sequence reads: CAISDPTLAGDQETQYF. CDR3 in DNA: TGTGCCATCAGCGATCCAACTTTAGCGGGGGACCAAGAGACCCAGTACTTC.

In this sample, this clonotype turned up once. A much larger clonotype is one base distant, so this may be a read error. V is TRBV24-1 and J is TRBJ1-5, with 8 bases fitting TRBD1. In germline, CDR1 is KGHDR, CDR2 SFDVKD. This CDR3 is built from 14 residues. V trimming: 6 bases; J trimming: 4 bases; junction bases outside the gene matches: 4. CDR3 bases: TGTGCCACCAGTCCCCGGACAGGGAATCAGCCCCAGCATTTT. This sequence encodes CATSPRTGNQPQHF.

This clonotype has only a few counts. This rearrangement joins TRBV19 to TRBJ2-5; a possible D gene is TRBD2 (6 bases). Trimming shortened V by 4 bases and J by 4 bases, and 10 bases separated the two germline ends. CDR1 LNHDA and CDR2 SQIVND come from the germline V gene (reference sequence). CDR3 size: 13 residues. The CDR3 coding sequence is TGTGCCAGTAGTAAGGGACTTCGAGAGACCCAGTACTTC. This translates into CASSKGLRETQYF. Looking up the rest from reference TRBV19 and TRBJ2-5 gives the full variable domain: DGGITQSPKYLFRKEGQNVTLSCEQNLNHDAMYWYRQDPGQGLRLIYYSQIVNDFQKGDIAEGYSVSREKKESFPLTVTSAQKNPTAFYLCASSKGLRETQYFGPGTRLLVL.

The chain joins TRBV20-1 to TRBJ2-5; tentatively, D is TRBD1 (6 bases). The J call may be faulty, since TRBJ2-7 better matches the DNA end. Germline values: CDR1 DFQATT, CDR2 SNEGSKA (reference sequence). This CDR3 has 13 amino acids. CDR3 coding DNA: TGCAGTGCTAGGCCAGGGGTCGATAGCGAGCAGTACTTC. It translates to CSARPGVDSEQYF.

In this sample, this clonotype turned up a few times. This chain links TRBV7-6 with TRBJ1-4; D is unclear. CDR3 length: 15 residues. V lost 6 bases and J lost 4, with 15 bases in between. In germline, CDR1 is SGHVS, CDR2 FNYEAQ. In DNA form, the CDR3 reads TGTGCCAGCAGTCGCGACGGAGAATTTAATGAAAAACTGTTTTTT. This translates into CASSRDGEFNEKLFF.

About this clonotype itself: This may be a read error: a much more frequent sequence differs by one nucleotide. The rearrangement uses TRBV5-4 and TRBJ1-1, with no clear D. Trimming stripped 2 bases from V and 0 bases from J, with 11 bases between. CDR3 length equals 15 residues. Germline loops: CDR1 SGHNT, CDR2 YYREEE (reference sequence). The CDR3 bases are TGTGCCAGCAGCTTAGTCTGGCAGATGAACACTGAAGCTTTCTTT. Protein sequence: CASSLVWQMNTEAFF.

This chain connects TRBV7-2 to TRBJ2-7; D is perhaps TRBD1 (7 bases). V lost 0 bases and J lost 6, with 21 bases in between. The CDR3 has 17 amino acids. The germline V gene has CDR1 SGHTA and CDR2 FQGNSA. In DNA, the CDR3 is TGTGCCAGCAGCTTAGCCCCATATACCAACAGGGGAGGCGAGCAGTACTTC. Amino acid sequence: CASSLAPYTNRGGEQYF.